A selection of T cell receptor beta chains follows, all from one sample in a study of cytomegalovirus exposure and HLA in healthy donors. Sequencing used immunoSEQ multiplex PCR; TCRdb keeps in-frame clones, though not all of them. The sample includes roughly 330,000 clones, about 85% of them seen just once. The specimen sequenced was PBMCs. The receptors here all came from a woman in her twenties or thirties in good health and CMV-seropositive. Both conserved end residues are part of each CDR3. The order of the fields is clone size, J gene, D gene, V gene, CDR3 protein, CDR3 DNA. D genes are given only for firm matches. Expanded clones get a size class; other rows say once, few or many, or leave the size out.

once | TRBJ2-1 | NA | TRBV27 | CASSYQGWRDEQFF | TGTGCCAGCAGTTATCAGGGGTGGAGGGATGAGCAGTTCTTC
NA | TRBJ2-1 | NA | TRBV19 | CASSTQGPTTKEQFF | TGTGCCAGTAGTACTCAGGGACCTACCACCAAGGAGCAGTTCTTC
NA | TRBJ2-2 | NA | TRBV27 | CASSFGTPGELFF | TGTGCCAGCAGTTTTGGGACACCCGGGGAGCTGTTTTTT
NA | TRBJ1-4 | TRBD1 | TRBV7-9 | CASRAQGATNEKLFF | TGTGCCAGCAGGGCGCAGGGGGCGACTAATGAAAAACTGTTTTTT
NA | TRBJ1-2 | TRBD1 | TRBV28 | CASSLGQGKSRGYTF | TGTGCCAGCAGTCTGGGACAGGGGAAATCTCGCGGCTACACCTTC
NA | TRBJ2-5 | TRBD1 | TRBV13 | CASSIMVGQGLQETQYF | TGTGCCAGCAGCATAATGGTGGGACAGGGCCTACAAGAGACCCAGTACTTC
NA | TRBJ1-2 | NA | TRBV28 | CASSLKTAQARINYGYTF | TGTGCCAGCAGTTTAAAGACGGCTCAGGCTAGGATAAACTATGGCTACACCTTC
NA | TRBJ2-7 | TRBD1 | TRBV30 | CAWSVGTGFYEQYF | TGTGCCTGGAGTGTAGGGACAGGATTTTACGAGCAGTACTTC
NA | TRBJ2-2 | NA | TRBV4-1 | CASSSDTGELFF | TGCGCCAGCAGCTCAGACACCGGGGAGCTGTTTTTT
NA | TRBJ2-1 | TRBD2 | TRBV6-5 | CASSYGLAGNNEQFF | TGTGCCAGCAGTTACGGGTTAGCGGGGAACAATGAGCAGTTCTTC
NA | TRBJ2-7 | NA | TRBV29-1 | CSVRRLLGYEQYF | TGCAGCGTCCGGCGGTTATTAGGCTACGAGCAGTACTTC
NA | TRBJ2-6 | NA | TRBV6-5 | CASSLTGANVLTF | TGTGCCAGCAGTCTTACGGGGGCCAACGTCCTGACTTTC
once | TRBJ2-1 | NA | TRBV27 | CASSLTGYNEQFF | TGTGCCAGCAGTTTAACAGGGTACAATGAGCAGTTCTTC
NA | TRBJ1-2 | NA | TRBV10-2 | CASSSQGDYGYTF | TGCGCCAGCAGTTCCCAAGGGGACTATGGCTACACCTTC
NA | TRBJ2-1 | NA | TRBV6-5 | CASSYSRSLANNEQFF | TGTGCCAGCAGTTACTCGAGGAGCCTAGCCAACAATGAGCAGTTCTTC
NA | TRBJ2-7 | TRBD1 | TRBV9 | CASSIGQGGKGSYEQYF | TGTGCCAGCAGCATTGGACAGGGGGGGAAAGGAAGCTACGAGCAGTACTTC
NA | TRBJ2-7 | TRBD2 | TRBV4-1 | CASSKGLAGVEQYF | TGCGCCAGCAGCAAGGGACTAGCGGGAGTTGAGCAGTACTTC
NA | TRBJ2-6 | TRBD2 | TRBV27 | CASSRLSGTSGAGANVLTF | TGTGCCAGCAGCCGACTATCCGGGACTAGCGGTGCTGGGGCCAACGTCCTGACTTTC
NA | TRBJ2-5 | NA | TRBV13 | CASATGQETQYF | TGTGCCAGCGCGACAGGCCAAGAGACCCAGTACTTC
NA | TRBJ1-2 | NA | TRBV7-3 | CASSLTFSGARYGYTF | TGTGCCAGCAGCTTAACGTTCTCAGGGGCGCGGTATGGCTACACCTTC
NA | TRBJ2-6 | NA | TRBV18 | CASSPPGTHRANVLTF | TGTGCCAGCTCACCACCAGGGACCCACAGGGCCAACGTCCTGACTTTC
NA | TRBJ2-7 | TRBD1 | TRBV29-1 | CSARWGLGQGINEQYF | TGCAGCGCCCGGTGGGGATTGGGACAGGGAATCAACGAGCAGTACTTC
NA | TRBJ2-7 | NA | TRBV30 | CAWETGPRYEQYF | TGTGCCTGGGAGACAGGACCTCGCTACGAGCAGTACTTC
NA | TRBJ2-7 | TRBD2 | TRBV6-5 | CASSQGLAGYEQYF | TGTGCCAGCAGTCAAGGACTAGCGGGGTACGAGCAGTACTTC
NA | TRBJ2-7 | NA | TRBV4-1 | CASTNGPPSYEQYF | TGCGCCAGCACTAATGGGCCACCTTCCTACGAGCAGTACTTC
NA | TRBJ1-1 | NA | TRBV5-1 | CASSPQPSNTEAFF | TGCGCCAGCAGCCCCCAACCGAGCAACACTGAAGCTTTCTTT
NA | TRBJ2-7 | TRBD1 | TRBV6-1 | CASAWDRGLYEQYF | TGTGCCAGCGCGTGGGACAGGGGGCTCTACGAGCAGTACTTC
NA | TRBJ1-4 | TRBD1 | TRBV2 | CASSEARGPINEKLFF | TGTGCCAGCAGTGAAGCCAGGGGGCCGATTAATGAAAAACTGTTTTTT
NA | TRBJ1-2 | NA | TRBV15 | CATSRDGIGRDYGYTF | TGTGCCACCAGCAGAGATGGAATCGGCAGGGACTATGGCTACACCTTC
NA | TRBJ1-2 | NA | TRBV6-6 | CASSYPGDGYTF | TGTGCCAGCAGTTACCCCGGGGATGGCTACACCTTC
NA | TRBJ1-1 | TRBD1 | TRBV6-1 | CASRDRLPLEWF | TGTGCCAGCAGGGACAGGCTTCCCCTAGAATGGTTT
once | TRBJ1-1 | NA | TRBV7-6 | CASSLFSRGMNTEAFF | TGTGCCAGCAGCCTCTTCTCCAGGGGCATGAACACTGAAGCTTTCTTT
once | TRBJ2-7 | TRBD2 | TRBV7-7 | CASSLRDSGGYEQYF | TGTGCCAGCAGCCTAAGGGATAGCGGGGGCTACGAGCAGTACTTC
NA | TRBJ2-5 | NA | TRBV14 | CASSQDLIQETQYF | TGTGCCAGCAGCCAAGATCTCATCCAAGAGACCCAGTACTTC
NA | TRBJ1-4 | NA | TRBV11-2 | CASSLAAGGNEKLFF | TGTGCCAGCAGCTTAGCCGCCGGGGGTAATGAAAAACTGTTTTTT
NA | TRBJ2-1 | NA | TRBV29-1 | CSVEGSREQFF | TGCAGCGTTGAGGGGTCTCGGGAGCAGTTCTTC
few | TRBJ1-5 | NA | TRBV30 | CAWSSGSNQPQHF | TGTGCCTGGAGCTCAGGCAGCAATCAGCCCCAGCATTTT
NA | TRBJ1-1 | NA | TRBV10-3 | CAISDFARGMNTEAFF | TGTGCCATCAGTGACTTCGCGCGGGGAATGAACACTGAAGCTTTCTTT
NA | TRBJ2-1 | NA | TRBV4-2 | CASSQEWTGDNEQFF | TGTGCCAGCAGCCAAGAGTGGACTGGTGACAATGAGCAGTTCTTC
NA | TRBJ2-7 | NA | TRBV7-2 | CASSLVYEQYF | TGTGCCAGCAGCTTGGTCTACGAGCAGTACTTC
NA | TRBJ2-7 | TRBD2 | TRBV7-2 | CASSYVDGGYEQYF | TGTGCCAGCAGCTACGTCGACGGGGGGTACGAGCAGTACTTC
NA | TRBJ2-7 | TRBD2 | TRBV6-5 | CASSYLGLKDYEQYF | TGTGCCAGCAGTTACTTGGGACTAAAAGACTACGAGCAGTACTTC
once | TRBJ2-7 | TRBD1 | TRBV5-6 | CASSSKDRVREQYF | TGTGCCAGCAGCTCGAAAGACAGGGTTCGCGAGCAGTACTTC
NA | TRBJ2-3 | TRBD2 | TRBV6-5 | CASSYVAGGGDTQYF | TGTGCCAGCAGTTACGTAGCGGGGGGTGGGGATACGCAGTATTTT
NA | TRBJ1-6 | NA | TRBV7-9 | CASSLFQASNSPLHF | TGTGCCAGCAGCTTATTCCAGGCTAGTAATTCACCCCTCCACTTT
NA | TRBJ2-1 | TRBD2 | TRBV6-1 | CASRGLAGGLNEQFF | TGTGCCAGCAGGGGACTAGCGGGGGGGCTTAATGAGCAGTTCTTC
once | TRBJ2-4 | TRBD1 | TRBV5-1 | CASSLPRQGPLAKNIQYF | TGCGCCAGCAGCTTGCCGAGACAGGGCCCTTTAGCCAAAAACATTCAGTACTTC
NA | TRBJ2-3 | NA | TRBV27 | CASSLWAVTDTQYF | TGTGCCAGCAGTTTATGGGCAGTCACAGATACGCAGTATTTT
NA | TRBJ2-7 | TRBD2 | TRBV19 | CASSIVGLAEASSYEQYF | TGTGCCAGTAGTATAGTGGGACTAGCGGAGGCGAGCTCCTACGAGCAGTACTTC
NA | TRBJ1-2 | TRBD1 | TRBV9 | CASSVRTGDGYTF | TGTGCCAGCAGCGTAAGAACAGGGGATGGCTACACCTTC